Listed here are 11 T cell receptor beta chains from one sample, sequenced in a study of cytomegalovirus exposure and HLA in healthy donors. 13 Jbeta primers and 60 Vbeta primers were used for the PCR. Some clones are missing from TCRdb's copy, which holds only in-frame ones; the method was immunoSEQ multiplex PCR. The table has about 52,000 clones, around 66% seen once; the top ten hold approximately 2.7%. The sequencing input was PBMCs. Receptor source: a man in his late teens or twenties in good health and CMV-seronegative.

The rearrangement links TRBV7-2 to TRBJ2-4; 10 nucleotides match TRBD2. V was clipped by 2 bases and J by 6 bases; unmatched bases: 7. This CDR3 is built from 16 residues. Looked up from germline, CDR1 is SGHTA and CDR2 is FQGNSA. The CDR3 is CASSLKLAGAGNIQYF. The CDR3, as DNA: TGTGCCAGCAGCTTAAAGCTAGCGGGAGCGGGAAACATTCAGTACTTC.

This sequence joins TRBV30 and TRBJ1-6; D is unclear. The CDR3 covers 14 residues. V lost 3 bases and J lost 6, with 12 bases in between. Germline CDR1 and CDR2: GTSNPN and SVGIG (reference sequence). The CDR3 sequence is CAWSLGKPNSPLHF. The CDR3 nucleotides read TGTGCCTGGAGCCTCGGGAAACCTAATTCACCCCTCCACTTT.

The chain is built from TRBV4-3 and TRBJ2-7, with no clear D. Trimming took 1 base from V and 3 from J, leaving 7 bases between them. The CDR3 totals 13 residues. Germline V gene lookup returns CDR1 LGHNA and CDR2 YSLEER. The CDR3 DNA reads as TGCGCCAGCAGCCAAGTACGAGGCTACGAGCAGTACTTC. Residues: CASSQVRGYEQYF.

This chain links TRBV29-1 with TRBJ2-3, with 8 positions matching TRBD1. The CDR3 is made up of 13 amino acids. The germline V gene encodes CDR1 SQVTM and CDR2 ANQGSEA. Trimming took 6 bases from V and 3 from J; bases not matched to a gene: 5. The CDR3 bases are TGCAGCGTCGGACAGGGAGTAACAGATACGCAGTATTTT. This gives the protein CSVGQGVTDTQYF.

V is TRBV4-3 and J is TRBJ2-5, with TRBD2 identical over 7 bases. Germline V gives CDR1 LGHNA, CDR2 YSLEER. After removal of 4 bases from V and 0 bases from J, the junction contained 8 bases not matched to a gene. The CDR3 covers 16 residues. The CDR3 spells CASSPSGAGYQETQYF. CDR3 DNA: TGCGCCAGCAGCCCCAGCGGGGCAGGGTACCAAGAGACCCAGTACTTC.

The chain carries TRBV28 and TRBJ2-7; 11 bases fit TRBD2. The germline V gene encodes CDR1 MDHEN and CDR2 SYDVKM. The CDR3 loop spans 18 amino acids. V gave up 8 bases and J gave up 2 bases; unmatched junction bases: 17. This CDR3 reads CASSLDVAGGMATYEQYF. In nucleotides, the CDR3 is TGTGCCAGCTCTCTTGATGTAGCGGGAGGGATGGCGACCTACGAGCAGTACTTC.

V and J are TRBV29-1 and TRBJ1-5; 9 nucleotides align to TRBD1. CDR3 length: 14 residues. Germline CDR1 is SQVTM and CDR2 is ANQGSEA. Germline trimming cut 4 bases from V and 7 bases from J; bases unmatched to any gene: 8. In nucleotides, the CDR3 is TGCAGCGTTGCCACAGGGGGCGAGGGACAGCCCCAGCATTTT. Translation: CSVATGGEGQPQHF. Complete variable domain (other parts from reference TRBV29-1 and TRBJ1-5): SAVISQKPSRDICQRGTSLTIQCQVDSQVTMMFWYRQQPGQSLTLIATANQGSEATYESGFVIDKFPISRPNLTFSTLTVSNMSPEDSSIYLCSVATGGEGQPQHFGDGTRLSIL.

In this sample, this clone turned up a few times. The genes are TRBV29-1 and TRBJ1-1; 7 bases line up with TRBD1. The germline V gene has CDR1 SQVTM and CDR2 ANQGSEA. After removal of 5 bases from V and 13 bases from J, the junction contained 13 bases not matched to a gene. The CDR3 is 12 residues long. The CDR3 nucleotides read TGCAGCGTTAGGACAGGAGCCCCAAGTGGTTTCTTT. Protein: CSVRTGAPSGFF.

This chain uses TRBV27 with TRBJ1-2, with D possibly being TRBD1 (6 bases). V lost 5 bases, J lost 8 bases, and 15 bases lay in between. The CDR3 consists of 13 residues. Germline V lookup: CDR1 MNHEY, CDR2 SMNVEV (reference sequence). CDR3 DNA sequence: TGTGCCAGCAGTCCCCGGAGTACAGGGGGCTACACCTTC. Translated: CASSPRSTGGYTF.

The J gene is TRBJ1-2, the V gene TRBV4-1; D is perhaps TRBD1 (5 bases). V shed 0 bases and J shed 7 bases, with 12 bases lying between them. CDR1 is MGHRA, CDR2 YSYEKL, per germline. The CDR3 loop spans 14 amino acids. The CDR3 DNA is TGCGCCAGCAGCCAAGATCGCCAGGGAACTGGCTACACCTTC. This sequence encodes CASSQDRQGTGYTF.

This clone occurred once. The rearrangement links TRBV7-8 to TRBJ2-1; 8 nucleotides agree with TRBD2. The germline CDR1 and CDR2 sequences are SGHVS and FQNEAQ. V was clipped by 4 bases and J by 10 bases; unmatched bases: 12. The CDR3 totals 15 residues. CDR3 residues: CASSSNAGRDPEQFF. The CDR3, as DNA: TGTGCCAGCAGCTCTAACGCCGGGAGGGACCCGGAGCAGTTCTTC. The variable domain in full, completed from reference TRBV7-8 and TRBJ2-1, reads GAGVSQSPRYKVAKRGQDVALRCDPISGHVSLFWYQQALGQGPEFLTYFQNEAQLDKSGLPSDRFFAERPEGSVSTLKIQRTQQEDSAVYLCASSSNAGRDPEQFFGPGTRLTVL.